This T cell receptor beta chain was profiled in a study of T cell changes during pregnancy in multiple sclerosis. The junction had 6 bases not matched to a gene; V was cut back by 2 bases and J by 2 bases. Per germline, CDR1 SGHVS and CDR2 FQNEAQ. The CDR3 extends over 16 amino acids. Sequenced by immunoSEQ multiplex PCR; TCRdb stores in-frame clones only, minus some. The sample holds roughly 93,000 clones, around 93% seen once. This receptor was obtained from a female donor in good health, enrolled as a control in a pregnancy study. The specimen comprised peripheral blood, sampled in the first trimester of pregnancy. V and J are TRBV7-8 and TRBJ2-7, with 10 bases matching TRBD1. In DNA, the CDR3 is TGTGCCAGCAGCTTAAACGTCGGGACAGGGGCCTACGAGCAGTACTTC. Encoded protein: CASSLNVGTGAYEQYF.